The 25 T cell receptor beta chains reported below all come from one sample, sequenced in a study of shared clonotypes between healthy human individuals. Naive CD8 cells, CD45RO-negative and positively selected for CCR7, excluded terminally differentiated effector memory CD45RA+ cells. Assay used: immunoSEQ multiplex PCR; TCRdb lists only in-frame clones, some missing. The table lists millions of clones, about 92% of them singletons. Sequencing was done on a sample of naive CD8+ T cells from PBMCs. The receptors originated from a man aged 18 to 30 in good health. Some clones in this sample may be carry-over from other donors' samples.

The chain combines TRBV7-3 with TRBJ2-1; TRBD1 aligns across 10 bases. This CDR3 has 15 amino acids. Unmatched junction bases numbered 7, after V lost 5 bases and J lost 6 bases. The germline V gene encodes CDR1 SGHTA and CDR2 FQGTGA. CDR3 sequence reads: CASSPRDRGTNEQFF. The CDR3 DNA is TGTGCCAGCAGCCCCCGGGACAGGGGAACCAATGAGCAGTTCTTC.

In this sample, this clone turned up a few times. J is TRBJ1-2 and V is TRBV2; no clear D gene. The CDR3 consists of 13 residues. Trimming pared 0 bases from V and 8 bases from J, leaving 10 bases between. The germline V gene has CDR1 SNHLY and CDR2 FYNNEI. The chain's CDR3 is CASSEASRSGYTF. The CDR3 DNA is TGTGCCAGCAGTGAAGCGTCCCGGAGCGGCTACACCTTC.

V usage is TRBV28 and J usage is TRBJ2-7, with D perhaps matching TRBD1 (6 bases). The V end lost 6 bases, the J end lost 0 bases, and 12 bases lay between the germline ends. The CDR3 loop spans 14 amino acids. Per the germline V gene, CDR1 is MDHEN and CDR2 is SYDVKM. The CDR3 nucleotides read TGTGCCAGCAGCTATACAGGGTTCTCCTACGAGCAGTACTTC. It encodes CASSYTGFSYEQYF. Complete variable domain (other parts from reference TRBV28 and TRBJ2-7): DVKVTQSSRYLVKRTGEKVFLECVQDMDHENMFWYRQDPGLGLRLIYFSYDVKMKEKGDIPEGYSVSREKKERFSLILESASTNQTSMYLCASSYTGFSYEQYFGPGTRLTVT.

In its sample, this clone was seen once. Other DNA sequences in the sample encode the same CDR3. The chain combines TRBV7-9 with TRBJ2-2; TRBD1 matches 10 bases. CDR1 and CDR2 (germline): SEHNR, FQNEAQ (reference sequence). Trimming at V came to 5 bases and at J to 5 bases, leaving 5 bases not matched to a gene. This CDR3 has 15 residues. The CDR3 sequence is CASSPDRGFTGELFF. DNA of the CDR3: TGTGCCAGCAGCCCGGACAGGGGGTTTACCGGGGAGCTGTTTTTT.

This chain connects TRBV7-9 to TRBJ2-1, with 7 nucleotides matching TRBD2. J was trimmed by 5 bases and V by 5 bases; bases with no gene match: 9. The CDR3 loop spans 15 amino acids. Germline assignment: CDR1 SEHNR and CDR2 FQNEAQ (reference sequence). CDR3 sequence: CASSPAAGLNNEQFF. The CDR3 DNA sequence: TGTGCCAGCAGCCCAGCAGCGGGGCTCAACAATGAGCAGTTCTTC. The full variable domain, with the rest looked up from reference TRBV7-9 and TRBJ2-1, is DTGVSQNPRHKITKRGQNVTFRCDPISEHNRLYWYRQTLGQGPEFLTYFQNEAQLEKSRLLSDRFSAERPKGSFSTLEIQRTEQGDSAMYLCASSPAAGLNNEQFFGPGTRLTVL.

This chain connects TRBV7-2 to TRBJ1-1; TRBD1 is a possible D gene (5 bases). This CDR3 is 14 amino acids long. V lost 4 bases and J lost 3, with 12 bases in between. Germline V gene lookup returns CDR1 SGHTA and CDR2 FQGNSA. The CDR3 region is CASSSAGWDTEAFF. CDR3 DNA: TGTGCCAGCAGCTCGGCAGGGTGGGACACTGAAGCTTTCTTT.

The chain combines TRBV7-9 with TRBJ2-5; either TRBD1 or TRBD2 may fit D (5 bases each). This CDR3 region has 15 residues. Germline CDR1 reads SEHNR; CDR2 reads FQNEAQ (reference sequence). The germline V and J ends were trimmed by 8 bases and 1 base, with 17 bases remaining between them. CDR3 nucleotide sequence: TGTGCCAGCGGGGGTCTTGGGGCCGTCCAAGAGACCCAGTACTTC. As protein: CASGGLGAVQETQYF.

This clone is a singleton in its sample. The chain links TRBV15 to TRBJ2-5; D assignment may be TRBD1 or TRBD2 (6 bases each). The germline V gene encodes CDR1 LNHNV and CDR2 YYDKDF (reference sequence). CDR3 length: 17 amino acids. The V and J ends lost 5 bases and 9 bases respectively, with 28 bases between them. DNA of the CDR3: TGTGCCACCAGCGTAATGTGGGCCGGGGGCCCGATAGGGGCCCAGTACTTC. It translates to CATSVMWAGGPIGAQYF.

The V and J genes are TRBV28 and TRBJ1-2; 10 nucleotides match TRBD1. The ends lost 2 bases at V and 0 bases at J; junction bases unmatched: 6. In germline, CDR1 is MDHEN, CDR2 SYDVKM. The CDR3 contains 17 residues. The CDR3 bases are TGTGCCAGCAGTTTAGTAGGGACAGGGGAAGCTAACTATGGCTACACCTTC. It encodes CASSLVGTGEANYGYTF.

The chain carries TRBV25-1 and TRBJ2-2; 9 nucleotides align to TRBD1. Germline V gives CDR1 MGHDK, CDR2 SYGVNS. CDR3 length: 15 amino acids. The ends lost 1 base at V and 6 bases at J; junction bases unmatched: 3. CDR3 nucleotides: TGTGCCAGCAGTGAATCGCGGACAGGGGCCGGGGAGCTGTTTTTT. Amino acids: CASSESRTGAGELFF.

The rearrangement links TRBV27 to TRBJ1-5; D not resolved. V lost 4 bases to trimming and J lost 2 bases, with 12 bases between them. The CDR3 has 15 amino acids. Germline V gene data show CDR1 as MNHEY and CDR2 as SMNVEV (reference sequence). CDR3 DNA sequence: TGTGCCAGCAGTTGGACCTTCCAGGGCAATCAGCCCCAGCATTTT. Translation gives CASSWTFQGNQPQHF.

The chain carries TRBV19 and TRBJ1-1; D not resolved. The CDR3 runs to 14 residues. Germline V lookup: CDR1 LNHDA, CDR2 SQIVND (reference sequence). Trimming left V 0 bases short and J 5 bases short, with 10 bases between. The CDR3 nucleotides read TGTGCCAGTAGTATAGATCTGGGGTCAACTGAAGCTTTCTTT. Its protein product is CASSIDLGSTEAFF.

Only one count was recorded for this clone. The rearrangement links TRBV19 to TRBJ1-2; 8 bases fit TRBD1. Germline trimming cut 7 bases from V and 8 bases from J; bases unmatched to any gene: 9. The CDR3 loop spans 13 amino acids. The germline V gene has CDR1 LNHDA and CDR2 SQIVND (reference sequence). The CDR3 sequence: CASTMRRQGGYTF. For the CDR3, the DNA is TGTGCCAGTACCATGAGGCGACAGGGGGGCTACACCTTC.

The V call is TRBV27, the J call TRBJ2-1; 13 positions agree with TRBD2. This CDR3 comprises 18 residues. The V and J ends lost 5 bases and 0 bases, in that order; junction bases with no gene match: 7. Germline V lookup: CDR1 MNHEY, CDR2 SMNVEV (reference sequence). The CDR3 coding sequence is TGTGCCAGCAGTCTCCGCGGACTAGCGGGGGCCTCCTACAATGAGCAGTTCTTC. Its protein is CASSLRGLAGASYNEQFF.

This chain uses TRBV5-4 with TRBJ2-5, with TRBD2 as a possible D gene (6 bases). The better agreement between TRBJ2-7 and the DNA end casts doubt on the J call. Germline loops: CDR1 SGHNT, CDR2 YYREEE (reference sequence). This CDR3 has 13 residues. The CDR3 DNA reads TGTGCCAGCAGCCGGGAGAGGACCTACGAGCAGTACTTC. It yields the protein CASSRERTYEQYF.

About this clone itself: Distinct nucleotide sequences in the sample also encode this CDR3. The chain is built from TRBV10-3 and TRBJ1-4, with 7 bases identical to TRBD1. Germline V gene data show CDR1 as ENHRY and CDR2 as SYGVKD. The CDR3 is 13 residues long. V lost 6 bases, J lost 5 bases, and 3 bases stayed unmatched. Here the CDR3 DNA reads TGTGCCATCAGAGACAGGGAAAATGAAAAACTGTTTTTT. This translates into CAIRDRENEKLFF.

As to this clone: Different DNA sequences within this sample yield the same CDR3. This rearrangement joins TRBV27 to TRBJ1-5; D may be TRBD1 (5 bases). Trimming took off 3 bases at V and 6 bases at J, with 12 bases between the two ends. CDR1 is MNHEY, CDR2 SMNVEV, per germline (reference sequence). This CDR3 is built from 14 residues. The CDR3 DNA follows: TGTGCCAGCAGTTTTCTGGGGCGCGGTCAGCCCCAGCATTTT. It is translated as CASSFLGRGQPQHF.

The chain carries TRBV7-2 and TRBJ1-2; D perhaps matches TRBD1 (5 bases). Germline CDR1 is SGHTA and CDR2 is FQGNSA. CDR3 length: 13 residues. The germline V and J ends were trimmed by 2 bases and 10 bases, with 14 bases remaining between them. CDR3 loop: CASSLRGTFFYTF. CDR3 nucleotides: TGTGCCAGCAGCTTACGGGGGACCTTTTTCTACACCTTC.

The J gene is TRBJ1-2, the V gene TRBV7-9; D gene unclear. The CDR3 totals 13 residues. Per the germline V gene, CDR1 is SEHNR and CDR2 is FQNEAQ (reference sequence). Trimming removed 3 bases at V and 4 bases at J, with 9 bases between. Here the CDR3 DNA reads TGTGCCAGCAGCTTGCACCAATCCTATGGCTACACCTTC. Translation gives CASSLHQSYGYTF.

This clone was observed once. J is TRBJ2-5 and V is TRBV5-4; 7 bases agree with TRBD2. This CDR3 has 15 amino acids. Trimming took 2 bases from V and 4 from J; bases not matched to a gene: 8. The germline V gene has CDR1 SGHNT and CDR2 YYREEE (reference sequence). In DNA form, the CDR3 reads TGTGCCAGCAGCTTCCGGCGGGAGAGAGGAGAGACCCAGTACTTC. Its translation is CASSFRRERGETQYF.

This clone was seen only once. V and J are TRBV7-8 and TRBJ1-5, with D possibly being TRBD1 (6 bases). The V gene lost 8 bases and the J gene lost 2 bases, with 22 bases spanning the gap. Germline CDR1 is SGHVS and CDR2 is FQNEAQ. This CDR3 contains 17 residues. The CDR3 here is CASGDGQNFGGNQPQHF. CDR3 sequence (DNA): TGTGCCAGCGGGGACGGACAGAACTTTGGGGGCAATCAGCCCCAGCATTTT.

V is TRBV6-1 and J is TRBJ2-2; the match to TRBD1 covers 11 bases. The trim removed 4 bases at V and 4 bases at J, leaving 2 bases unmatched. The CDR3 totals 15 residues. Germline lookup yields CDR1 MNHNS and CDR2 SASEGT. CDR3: CASSADRGRTGELFF. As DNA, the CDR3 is TGTGCCAGCAGTGCGGACAGGGGGCGCACCGGGGAGCTGTTTTTT.

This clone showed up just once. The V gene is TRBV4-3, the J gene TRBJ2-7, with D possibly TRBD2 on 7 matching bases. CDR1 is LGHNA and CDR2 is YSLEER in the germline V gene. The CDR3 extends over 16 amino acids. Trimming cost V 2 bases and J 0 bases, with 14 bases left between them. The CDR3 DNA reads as TGCGCCAGCAGCCAAACACCAGGGGAGGGCTCCTACGAGCAGTACTTC. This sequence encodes CASSQTPGEGSYEQYF.

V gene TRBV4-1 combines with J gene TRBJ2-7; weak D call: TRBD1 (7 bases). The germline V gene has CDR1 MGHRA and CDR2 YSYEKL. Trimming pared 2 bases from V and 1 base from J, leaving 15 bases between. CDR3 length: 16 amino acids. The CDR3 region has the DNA TGCGCCAGCAGCCAAATCGCAGGGGGGAATTCCTACGAGCAGTACTTC. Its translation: CASSQIAGGNSYEQYF.

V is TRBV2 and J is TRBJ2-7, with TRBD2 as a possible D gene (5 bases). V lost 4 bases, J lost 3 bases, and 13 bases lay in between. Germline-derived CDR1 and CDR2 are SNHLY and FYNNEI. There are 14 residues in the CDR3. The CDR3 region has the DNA TGTGCCAGCAGTGGCCGGGAAACAATCTACGAGCAGTACTTC. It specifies CASSGRETIYEQYF.